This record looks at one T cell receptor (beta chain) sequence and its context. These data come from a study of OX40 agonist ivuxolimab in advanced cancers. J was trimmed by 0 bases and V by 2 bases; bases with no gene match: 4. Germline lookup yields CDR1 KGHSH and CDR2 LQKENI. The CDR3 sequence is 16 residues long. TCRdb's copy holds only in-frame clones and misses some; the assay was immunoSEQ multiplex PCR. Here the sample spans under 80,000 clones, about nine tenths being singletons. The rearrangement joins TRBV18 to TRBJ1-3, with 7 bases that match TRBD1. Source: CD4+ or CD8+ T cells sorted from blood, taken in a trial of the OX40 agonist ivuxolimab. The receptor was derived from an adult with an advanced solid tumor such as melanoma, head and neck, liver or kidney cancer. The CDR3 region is CASSPGQASSGNTIYF. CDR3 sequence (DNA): TGTGCCAGCTCACCAGGACAGGCGAGCTCTGGAAACACCATATATTTT.